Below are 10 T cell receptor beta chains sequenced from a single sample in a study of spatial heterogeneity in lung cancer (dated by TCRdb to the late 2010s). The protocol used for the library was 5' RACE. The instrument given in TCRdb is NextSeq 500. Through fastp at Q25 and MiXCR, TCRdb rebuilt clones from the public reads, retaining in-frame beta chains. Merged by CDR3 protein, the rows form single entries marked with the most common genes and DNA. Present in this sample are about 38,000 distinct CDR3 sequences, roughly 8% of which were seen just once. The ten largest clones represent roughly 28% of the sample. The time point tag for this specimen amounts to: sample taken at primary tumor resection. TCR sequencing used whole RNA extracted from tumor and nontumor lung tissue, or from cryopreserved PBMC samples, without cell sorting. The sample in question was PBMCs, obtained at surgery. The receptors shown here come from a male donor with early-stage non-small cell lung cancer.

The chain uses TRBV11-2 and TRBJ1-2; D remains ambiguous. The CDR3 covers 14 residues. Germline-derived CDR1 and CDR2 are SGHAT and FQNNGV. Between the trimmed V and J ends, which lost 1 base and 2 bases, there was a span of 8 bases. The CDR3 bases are TGTGCCAGCAGCTTAGTCGCAGTAAACTATGGCTACACCTTC. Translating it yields CASSLVAVNYGYTF.

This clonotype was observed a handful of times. The CDR3 spells CATSDLEGGLGFTDTQYF. CDR3 nucleotide sequence: TGTGCCACCAGTGATTTGGAAGGGGGCCTGGGGTTCACAGATACGCAGTATTTT. The chain has TRBV24-1 and TRBJ2-3, with 7 positions matching TRBD1. Germline CDR1 KGHDR, CDR2 SFDVKD. Losses at the gene ends were 0 bases for V and 2 bases for J; bases not matched to a gene: 10. The CDR3 has 18 residues.

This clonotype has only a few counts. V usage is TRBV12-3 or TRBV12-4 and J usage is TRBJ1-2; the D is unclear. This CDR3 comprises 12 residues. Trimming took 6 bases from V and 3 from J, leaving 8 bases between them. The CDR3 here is CASSGGDYGYTF. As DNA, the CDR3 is TGTGCCAGCAGCGGCGGGGACTATGGCTACACCTTC.

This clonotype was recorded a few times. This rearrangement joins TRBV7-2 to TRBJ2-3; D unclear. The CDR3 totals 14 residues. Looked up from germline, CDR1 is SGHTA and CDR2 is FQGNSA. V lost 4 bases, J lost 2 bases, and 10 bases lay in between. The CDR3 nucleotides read TGTGCCAGCAGCTGGCGATCCCACACAGATACGCAGTATTTT. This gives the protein CASSWRSHTDTQYF.

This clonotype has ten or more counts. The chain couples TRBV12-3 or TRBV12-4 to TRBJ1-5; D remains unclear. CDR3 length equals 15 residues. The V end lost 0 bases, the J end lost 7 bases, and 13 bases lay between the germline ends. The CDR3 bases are TGTGCCAGCAGTTTAGCGTTGGGAAATGAACAGCCCCAGCATTTT. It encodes CASSLALGNEQPQHF.

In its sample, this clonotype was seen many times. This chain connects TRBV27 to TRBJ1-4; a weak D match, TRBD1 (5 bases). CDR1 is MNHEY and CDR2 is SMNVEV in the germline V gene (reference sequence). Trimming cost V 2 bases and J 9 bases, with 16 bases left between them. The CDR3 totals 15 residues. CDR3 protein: CASSLVGRERKKLFF. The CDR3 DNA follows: TGTGCCAGCAGTTTAGTAGGCAGGGAAAGGAAAAAACTGTTTTTT.

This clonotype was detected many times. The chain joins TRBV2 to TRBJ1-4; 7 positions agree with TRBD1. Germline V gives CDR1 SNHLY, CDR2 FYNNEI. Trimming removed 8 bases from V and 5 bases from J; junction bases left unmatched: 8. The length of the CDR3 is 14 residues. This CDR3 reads CASREGTVNEKLFF. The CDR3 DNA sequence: TGTGCCAGCCGGGAAGGGACAGTAAATGAAAAACTGTTTTTT. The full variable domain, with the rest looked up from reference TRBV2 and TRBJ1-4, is EPEVTQTPSHQVTQMGQEVILRCVPISNHLYFYWYRQILGQKVEFLVSFYNNEISEKSEIFDDQFSVERPDGSNFTLKIRSTKLEDSAMYFCASREGTVNEKLFFGSGTQLSVL.

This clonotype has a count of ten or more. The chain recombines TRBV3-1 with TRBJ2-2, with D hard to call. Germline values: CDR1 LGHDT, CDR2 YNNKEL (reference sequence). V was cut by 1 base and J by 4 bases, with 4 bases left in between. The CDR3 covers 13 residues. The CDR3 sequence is CASSQGGTGELFF. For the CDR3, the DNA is TGTGCCAGCAGCCAAGGGGGCACCGGGGAGCTGTTTTTT.

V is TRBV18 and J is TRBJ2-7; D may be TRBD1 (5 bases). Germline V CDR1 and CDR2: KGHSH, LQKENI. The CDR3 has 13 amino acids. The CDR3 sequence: CVSSPDSLYEQYV. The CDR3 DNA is TGTGTCAGCTCGCCCGACAGTCTCTACGAGCAGTACGTC.

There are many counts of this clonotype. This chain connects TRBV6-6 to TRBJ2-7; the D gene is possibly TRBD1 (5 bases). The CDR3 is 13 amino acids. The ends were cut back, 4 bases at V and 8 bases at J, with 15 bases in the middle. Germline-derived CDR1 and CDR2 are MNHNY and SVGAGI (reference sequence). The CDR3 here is CASSSLRTSQQYV. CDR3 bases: TGTGCCAGCAGTTCCCTCAGGACATCCCAGCAGTACGTC.